The present T cell receptor (beta chain) was sequenced within a study of blood T cell repertoires in COVID-19. The ends lost 3 bases at V and 1 base at J; junction bases unmatched: 1. Germline CDR1 and CDR2: KGHSH and LQKENI. This CDR3 has 15 residues. The protocol was immunoSEQ multiplex PCR, while the TCRdb copy is restricted to in-frame clones and leaves out a portion. The table has around 200,000 clones, approximately 87% seen once. Sequences were obtained from peripheral blood. The TCR originated in a man aged 65 to 85 with active or convalescent COVID-19. The chain combines TRBV18 with TRBJ2-2; 8 nucleotides match TRBD1. The CDR3 coding sequence is TGTGCCAGCTCACCGGGACAGGTGAACACCGGGGAGCTGTTTTTT. It encodes CASSPGQVNTGELFF.